This TCR beta chain emerged from a study of T cells in Graves' hyperthyroidism and ophthalmopathy. Whole-study results and caveats: Also found in blood were most expanded thyroid clonotypes above 0.001.

Enrolled ophthalmopathy patients presented with a Clinical Activity Score of at least 3, a NOSPECS grade of at least 4, and disease duration under 3 months. Clinicians diagnosed patients from clinical symptoms, serum thyroxine and TRAb, thyroid ultrasound and orbital computed tomography. The PBMCs were taken from less than 11 ml of fresh peripheral blood. Points on this clonotype: The antigen remains unidentified.

Germline lookup yields CDR1 SEHNR and CDR2 FQNEAQ (reference sequence). J lost 5 bases, V lost 2 bases, and 13 bases had no gene match. This CDR3 is 18 amino acids long. The TCR beta CDR3 regions underwent amplification using RNA transcripts as the source. RT-PCR in the first round (using the HTBI primer set) targeted the TCR CDR3. TCRdb re-analysed the multiplex PCR reads in MiXCR, keeping a single row per CDR3 protein. The data contain about 400,000 distinct CDR3 sequences, over 11% of them singletons. The sequencing sample was made of blood. V gene TRBV7-9 combines with J gene TRBJ1-5, with 9 positions matching TRBD1. The sequence was obtained from a man aged 45-60 years with Graves' ophthalmopathy. CDR3 sequence: CASSLNSGTGRFYQPQHF. CDR3 bases: TGTGCCAGCAGCTTAAATTCCGGGACAGGGCGCTTCTATCAGCCCCAGCATTTT.